Listed below are T cell receptor beta chains from one sample, sequenced in a study of beta chain features in type 1 diabetes. Profiled with immunoSEQ multiplex PCR; TCRdb holds only in-frame clones, not every one. Altogether around 250,000 clones are present, 13% to 15% being singletons, with the ten largest covering about 0.03%. Input material: naive CD4+ T cells from blood. Receptors originate from a woman aged 40 to 50 in good health. Both conserved end residues are part of each CDR3. A D gene is named only where the DNA matches it firmly. Rows may omit the clone size; those that give it use once, few, many or a size class.

CDR3aa: CASSPRGSLYEQYF
CDR3nt: TGTGCCAGCAGTCCCCGGGGGTCCTTGTACGAGCAGTACTTC
d_gene: -
v_gene: TRBV6-6
abundance: few
j_gene: TRBJ2-7

CDR3aa: CASSHTGLGETQYF
CDR3nt: TGCGCCAGCAGCCACACCGGACTAGGGGAGACCCAGTACTTC
d_gene: TRBD2
v_gene: TRBV4-1
abundance: few
j_gene: TRBJ2-5

CDR3aa: CASSLGRGGGSNEQYF
CDR3nt: TGTGCCAGCAGCTTAGGGCGGGGGGGTGGTTCTAACGAGCAGTACTTC
d_gene: TRBD2
v_gene: TRBV7-2
abundance: -
j_gene: TRBJ2-7

CDR3aa: CASSESGALTDQETQYF
CDR3nt: TGCGCCAGCAGTGAGTCTGGGGCCCTCACCGATCAAGAGACCCAGTACTTC
d_gene: -
v_gene: TRBV10-1
abundance: -
j_gene: TRBJ2-5

CDR3aa: CASNLDRGRYNYGYTF
CDR3nt: TGTGCCAGCAACTTAGACAGGGGGCGATACAACTATGGCTACACCTTC
d_gene: TRBD1
v_gene: TRBV2
abundance: few
j_gene: TRBJ1-2

CDR3aa: CASSPGGTNYGYTF
CDR3nt: TGTGCCAGTAGTCCAGGGGGCACTAACTATGGCTACACCTTC
d_gene: TRBD1
v_gene: TRBV19
abundance: -
j_gene: TRBJ1-2

CDR3aa: CTGKEYNEQFF
CDR3nt: TGCACAGGGAAAGAGTACAATGAGCAGTTCTTC
d_gene: -
v_gene: TRBV2
abundance: -
j_gene: TRBJ2-1

CDR3aa: CASSLVQGAYEQYF
CDR3nt: TGCGCCAGCAGCTTGGTGCAGGGGGCCTACGAGCAGTACTTC
d_gene: TRBD1
v_gene: TRBV5-1
abundance: few
j_gene: TRBJ2-7

CDR3aa: CASSPRDKSSYEQYF
CDR3nt: TGTGCCAGCAGTCCCCGGGACAAGTCTTCCTACGAGCAGTACTTC
d_gene: -
v_gene: TRBV6-6
abundance: -
j_gene: TRBJ2-7

CDR3aa: CASSYDGQGAETQYF
CDR3nt: TGTGCCAGCAGTTACGACGGACAGGGGGCAGAGACCCAGTACTTC
d_gene: TRBD1
v_gene: TRBV6-5
abundance: once
j_gene: TRBJ2-5

CDR3aa: CASSQIRDRVFTGELFF
CDR3nt: TGTGCCAGCAGCCAGATACGAGACAGGGTATTCACCGGGGAGCTGTTTTTT
d_gene: TRBD1
v_gene: TRBV5-6
abundance: -
j_gene: TRBJ2-2

CDR3aa: CASGLERGLKSTDTQYF
CDR3nt: TGTGCTAGTGGTTTGGAGCGGGGGCTCAAAAGCACAGATACGCAGTATTTT
d_gene: TRBD2
v_gene: TRBV12-5
abundance: few
j_gene: TRBJ2-3

CDR3aa: CASSPQGPNTEAFF
CDR3nt: TGTGCCAGCAGCCCACAGGGTCCCAACACTGAAGCTTTCTTT
d_gene: -
v_gene: TRBV7-9
abundance: few
j_gene: TRBJ1-1

CDR3aa: CASSIRGYEQYF
CDR3nt: TGTGCCAGTAGTATTCGGGGGTACGAGCAGTACTTC
d_gene: -
v_gene: TRBV19
abundance: few
j_gene: TRBJ2-7

CDR3aa: CASSLARDTQYF
CDR3nt: TGTGCCAGCAGCTTAGCACGGGATACGCAGTATTTT
d_gene: -
v_gene: TRBV7-2
abundance: -
j_gene: TRBJ2-3

CDR3aa: CASSLAGQGSSGGYTF
CDR3nt: TGTGCCAGCAGCTTAGCGGGCCAGGGATCCTCAGGCGGCTACACCTTC
d_gene: -
v_gene: TRBV7-8
abundance: few
j_gene: TRBJ1-2

CDR3aa: CASIPGGIAGGTQYF
CDR3nt: TGCGCCAGCATCCCCGGCGGGATAGCGGGGGGTACGCAGTATTTT
d_gene: TRBD2
v_gene: TRBV5-1
abundance: -
j_gene: TRBJ2-3